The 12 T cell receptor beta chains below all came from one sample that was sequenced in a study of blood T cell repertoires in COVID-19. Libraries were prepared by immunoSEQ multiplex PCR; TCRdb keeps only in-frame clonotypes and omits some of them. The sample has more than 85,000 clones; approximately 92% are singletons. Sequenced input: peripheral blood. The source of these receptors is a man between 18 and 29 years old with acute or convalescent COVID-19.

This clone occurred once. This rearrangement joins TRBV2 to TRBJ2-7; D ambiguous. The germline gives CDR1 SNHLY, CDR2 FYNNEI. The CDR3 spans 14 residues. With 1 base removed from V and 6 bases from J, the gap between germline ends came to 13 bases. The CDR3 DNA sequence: TGTGCCAGCAGTGAAGTCAGTGGGCAGCCCGAGCAGTACTTC. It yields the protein CASSEVSGQPEQYF. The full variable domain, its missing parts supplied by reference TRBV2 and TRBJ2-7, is EPEVTQTPSHQVTQMGQEVILRCVPISNHLYFYWYRQILGQKVEFLVSFYNNEISEKSEIFDDQFSVERPDGSNFTLKIRSTKLEDSAMYFCASSEVSGQPEQYFGPGTRLTVT.

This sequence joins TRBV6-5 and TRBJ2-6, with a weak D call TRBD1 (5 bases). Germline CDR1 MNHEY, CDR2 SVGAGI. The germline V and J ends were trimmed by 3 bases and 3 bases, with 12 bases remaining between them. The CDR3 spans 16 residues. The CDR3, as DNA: TGTGCCAGCAGTTATAGGGGAACTCTTGGGGCCAACGTCCTGACTTTC. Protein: CASSYRGTLGANVLTF.

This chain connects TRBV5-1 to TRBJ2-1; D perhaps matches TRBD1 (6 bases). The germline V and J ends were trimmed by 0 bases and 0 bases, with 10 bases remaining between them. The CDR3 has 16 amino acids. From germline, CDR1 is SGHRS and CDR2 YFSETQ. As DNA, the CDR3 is TGCGCCAGCAGCTTGGCCGTGGGGGCCTCCTACAATGAGCAGTTCTTC. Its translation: CASSLAVGASYNEQFF.

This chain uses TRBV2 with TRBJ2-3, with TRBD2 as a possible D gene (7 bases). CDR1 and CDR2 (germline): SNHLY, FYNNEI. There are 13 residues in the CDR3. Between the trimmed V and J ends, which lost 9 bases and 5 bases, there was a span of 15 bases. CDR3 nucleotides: TGTGCCAGTCAGGGGAGGGCCGGAGATACGCAGTATTTT. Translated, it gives CASQGRAGDTQYF.

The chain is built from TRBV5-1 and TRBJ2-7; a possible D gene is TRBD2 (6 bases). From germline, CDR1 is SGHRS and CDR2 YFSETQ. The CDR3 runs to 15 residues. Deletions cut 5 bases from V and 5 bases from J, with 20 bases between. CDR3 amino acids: CASSSSDPREDEQYF. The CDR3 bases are TGCGCCAGCAGTTCTAGCGACCCCAGAGAGGACGAGCAGTACTTC. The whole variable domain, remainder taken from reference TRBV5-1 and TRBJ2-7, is KAGVTQTPRYLIKTRGQQVTLSCSPISGHRSVSWYQQTPGQGLQFLFEYFSETQRNKGNFPGRFSGRQFSNSRSEMNVSTLELGDSALYLCASSSSDPREDEQYFGPGTRLTVT.

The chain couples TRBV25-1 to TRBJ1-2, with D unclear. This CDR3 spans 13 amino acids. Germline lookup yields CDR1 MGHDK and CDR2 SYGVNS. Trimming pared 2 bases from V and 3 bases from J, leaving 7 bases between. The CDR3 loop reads CASSERGHYGYTF. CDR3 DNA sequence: TGTGCCAGCAGTGAACGGGGTCACTATGGCTACACCTTC.

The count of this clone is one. The CDR3 sequence: CATSRAGSGTVEKLFF. The DNA of the CDR3 is TGTGCCACCAGCAGAGCAGGTTCGGGGACAGTCGAAAAACTGTTTTTT. The chain couples TRBV15 to TRBJ1-4; 7 bases are a match to TRBD1. The J segment lost 8 bases and the V segment lost 1 base, leaving 10 bases of the junction unmatched. Germline V gene data show CDR1 as LNHNV and CDR2 as YYDKDF (reference sequence). This CDR3 comprises 16 residues.

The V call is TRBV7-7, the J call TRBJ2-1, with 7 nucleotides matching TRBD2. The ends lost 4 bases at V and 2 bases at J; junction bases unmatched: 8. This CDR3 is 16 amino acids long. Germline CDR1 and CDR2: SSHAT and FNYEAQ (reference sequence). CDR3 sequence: CASSSLAGTPYNEQFF. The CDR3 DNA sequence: TGTGCCAGCAGCTCCTTAGCGGGCACTCCCTACAATGAGCAGTTCTTC. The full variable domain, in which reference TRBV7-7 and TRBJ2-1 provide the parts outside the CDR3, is GAGVSQSPRYKVTKRGQDVTLRCDPISSHATLYWYQQALGQGPEFLTYFNYEAQPDKSGLPSDRFSAERPEGSISTLTIQRTEQRDSAMYRCASSSLAGTPYNEQFFGPGTRLTVL.

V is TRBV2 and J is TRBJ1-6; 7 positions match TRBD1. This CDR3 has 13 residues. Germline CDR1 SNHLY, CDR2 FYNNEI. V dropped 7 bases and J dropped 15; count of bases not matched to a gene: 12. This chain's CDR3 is CASTLSFGQVLHF. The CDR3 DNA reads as TGTGCCAGCACCCTAAGTTTCGGACAGGTCCTCCACTTT.

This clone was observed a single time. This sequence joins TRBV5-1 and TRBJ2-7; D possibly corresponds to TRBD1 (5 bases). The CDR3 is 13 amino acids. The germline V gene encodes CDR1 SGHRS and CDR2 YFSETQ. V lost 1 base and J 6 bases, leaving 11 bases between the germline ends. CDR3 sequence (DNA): TGCGCCAGCAGCTTGTGGGGTAGGGGCGAGCAGTACTTC. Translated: CASSLWGRGEQYF. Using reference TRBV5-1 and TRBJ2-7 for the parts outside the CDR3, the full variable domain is KAGVTQTPRYLIKTRGQQVTLSCSPISGHRSVSWYQQTPGQGLQFLFEYFSETQRNKGNFPGRFSGRQFSNSRSEMNVSTLELGDSALYLCASSLWGRGEQYFGPGTRLTVT.

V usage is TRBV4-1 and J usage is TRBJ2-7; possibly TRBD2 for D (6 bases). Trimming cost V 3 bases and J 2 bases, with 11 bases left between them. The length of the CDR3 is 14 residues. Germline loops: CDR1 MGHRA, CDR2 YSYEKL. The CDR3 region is CASSQGLATYEQYF. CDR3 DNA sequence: TGCGCCAGCAGCCAGGGACTTGCAACCTACGAGCAGTACTTC.

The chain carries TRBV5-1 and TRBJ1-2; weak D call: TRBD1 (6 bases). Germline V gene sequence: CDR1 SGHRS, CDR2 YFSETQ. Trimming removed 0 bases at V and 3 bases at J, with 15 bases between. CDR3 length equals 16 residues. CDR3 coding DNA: TGCGCCAGCAGCTTGGCCCCCTCAGGGGCAGACTATGGCTACACCTTC. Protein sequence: CASSLAPSGADYGYTF.